The 32 T cell receptor beta chains below come from one sample, sequenced in a study of control samples from healthy donors and cancer patients. TCRdb's copy holds only in-frame clones and misses some; the assay was immunoSEQ multiplex PCR. The sample has 90,000 to 110,000 clones; 85% to 90% are singletons. Sequencing was performed on blood. All receptors derive from a woman aged 45-65 years in good health.

CDR3 DNA sequence: TGTGCCAGCAGGGCCGGGACCGCGAAGTTCTTC. Protein: CASRAGTAKFF. The rearrangement joins TRBV12-3 or TRBV12-4 to TRBJ2-1; D possibly matches TRBD1 or TRBD2 (5 bases each). The V gene lost 6 bases and the J gene lost 14 bases, with 14 bases spanning the gap. The CDR3 is made up of 11 amino acids.

In nucleotides, the CDR3 is TGTGCCAGCAGACAGGTGGGCGGGCTGTTTTTT. It encodes CASRQVGGLFF. The genes are TRBV28 and TRBJ2-2; D might be TRBD1 (5 bases). Germline V gives CDR1 MDHEN, CDR2 SYDVKM. There are 11 residues in the CDR3. Between the trimmed V and J ends, which lost 6 bases and 13 bases, there was a span of 12 bases.

The genes are TRBV7-9 and TRBJ1-1; possible D gene TRBD1, 5 bases. V lost 4 bases to trimming and J lost 1 base, with 13 bases between them. In germline, CDR1 is SEHNR, CDR2 FQNEAQ (reference sequence). CDR3 length: 15 amino acids. The CDR3 bases are TGTGCCAGCAGCTACGGGATCGGGACGAACACTGAAGCTTTCTTT. Amino acid sequence: CASSYGIGTNTEAFF.

The CDR3 sequence: CATSDPHSGGTDTQYF. For the CDR3, the DNA is TGTGCCACCAGTGATCCTCACAGCGGGGGCACAGATACGCAGTATTTT. The chain employs TRBV24-1 and TRBJ2-3; 7 nucleotides match TRBD2. V shed 3 bases, J shed 1 base, and the junction held 6 bases outside the gene matches. CDR3 length equals 16 residues. Germline CDR1 and CDR2: KGHDR and SFDVKD.

This chain joins TRBV7-6 and TRBJ2-2; D may be TRBD1 (7 bases). CDR1 SGHVS and CDR2 FNYEAQ come from the germline V gene. V was trimmed by 5 bases and J by 3 bases, leaving 16 bases between them. This CDR3 spans 16 amino acids. Here the CDR3 reads CASSSPAGGYTGELFF. CDR3 nucleotide sequence: TGTGCCAGCAGCAGTCCGGCAGGGGGGTACACCGGGGAGCTGTTTTTT. Full variable domain (outside the CDR3, taken from reference TRBV7-6 and TRBJ2-2): GAGVSQSPRYKVTKRGQDVALRCDPISGHVSLYWYRQALGQGPEFLTYFNYEAQQDKSGLPNDRFSAERPEGSISTLTIQRTEQRDSAMYRCASSSPAGGYTGELFFGEGSRLTVL.

The V gene is TRBV5-1, the J gene TRBJ2-1, with 8 bases lining up with TRBD2. Per the germline V gene, CDR1 is SGHRS and CDR2 is YFSETQ. Trimming took 4 bases from V and 7 from J; bases not matched to a gene: 10. The CDR3 has 15 residues. For the CDR3, the DNA is TGCGCCAGCAGCCATCCGGCGGGGGGCTATAATGAGCAGTTCTTC. As protein: CASSHPAGGYNEQFF.

This chain uses TRBV30 with TRBJ1-3; D unclear. Germline lookup yields CDR1 GTSNPN and CDR2 SVGIG (reference sequence). This CDR3 has 12 residues. Trimming removed 0 bases at V and 4 bases at J, with 4 bases between. The CDR3 bases are TGTGCCTGGAGTGTACCAGGAAACACCATATATTTT. Translation: CAWSVPGNTIYF.

The J gene is TRBJ1-1, the V gene TRBV6-5, with a tentative D call TRBD1 (5 bases). Germline V gene lookup returns CDR1 MNHEY and CDR2 SVGAGI. The CDR3 is made up of 11 amino acids. V was shortened by 7 bases and J by 11 bases, with 14 bases between the two germline ends. The CDR3 bases are TGTGCCAGCACGGGACCTACGCGGGCTTTCTTT. Its translation is CASTGPTRAFF.

V is TRBV6-2 or TRBV6-3 and J is TRBJ2-5; D not resolved. The CDR3 covers 13 residues. V lost 0 bases to trimming and J lost 5 bases, with 7 bases between them. The germline V gene has CDR1 MNHEY and CDR2 SVGEGT. This chain's CDR3 is CASSYSTMETQYF. The CDR3 nucleotides are TGTGCCAGCAGTTACTCAACTATGGAGACCCAGTACTTC.

This chain links TRBV4-1 with TRBJ2-5, with 9 bases that match TRBD1. The length of the CDR3 is 15 residues. V gave up 4 bases and J gave up 2 bases; unmatched junction bases: 5. Germline CDR1 and CDR2: MGHRA and YSYEKL. The CDR3 nucleotides read TGCGCCAGCAGCCCTGCCGGGACAGGGCAAGAGACCCAGTACTTC. Protein: CASSPAGTGQETQYF.

The rearrangement joins TRBV10-3 to TRBJ2-3; TRBD2 aligns across 9 bases. The V and J ends lost 6 bases and 2 bases, in that order; junction bases with no gene match: 6. CDR1 is ENHRY and CDR2 is SYGVKD in the germline V gene. This CDR3 comprises 15 residues. The CDR3 spells CAISLAGANTDTQYF. For the CDR3, the DNA is TGTGCCATCAGCTTAGCGGGGGCAAACACAGATACGCAGTATTTT.

The chain joins TRBV7-8 to TRBJ1-1, with a tentative D call TRBD1 (6 bases). CDR3 length equals 13 residues. V lost 6 bases and J 7 bases, leaving 15 bases between the germline ends. In germline, CDR1 is SGHVS, CDR2 FQNEAQ. The CDR3 nucleotides read TGTGCCAGCAGGCCTACGGGGGCAAGTGAAGCTTTCTTT. Amino acids: CASRPTGASEAFF. The full variable domain, rest sourced from reference TRBV7-8 and TRBJ1-1, is GAGVSQSPRYKVAKRGQDVALRCDPISGHVSLFWYQQALGQGPEFLTYFQNEAQLDKSGLPSDRFFAERPEGSVSTLKIQRTQQEDSAVYLCASRPTGASEAFFGQGTRLTVV.

The chain combines TRBV5-5 with TRBJ1-6; maybe TRBD1 (5 bases). V shed 2 bases and J shed 15 bases, with 12 bases lying between them. This CDR3 has 12 amino acids. The germline gives CDR1 SGHKS, CDR2 YYEKEE (reference sequence). For the CDR3, the DNA is TGTGCCAGCAGCTTTAGCAGGGAACGCCTCCACTTT. Translating it yields CASSFSRERLHF.

This chain connects TRBV4-2 to TRBJ2-1; TRBD2 agrees at 10 bases. This CDR3 contains 18 residues. The germline CDR1 and CDR2 sequences are LGHNA and YNFKEQ. The ends lost 1 base at V and 7 bases at J; junction bases unmatched: 13. In nucleotides, the CDR3 is TGTGCCAGCAGCCAAGGGGGGCTAGCGGGGGTTGCGGCGAATGAGCAGTTCTTC. Its translation: CASSQGGLAGVAANEQFF.

This CDR3 reads CASSARGQVLLPSGNTIYF. The DNA of the CDR3 is TGTGCCAGCAGCGCGAGGGGACAGGTTCTCCTTCCCTCTGGAAACACCATATATTTT. V usage is TRBV9 and J usage is TRBJ1-3; 8 nucleotides align to TRBD1. Looked up from germline, CDR1 is SGDLS and CDR2 is YYNGEE. The CDR3 spans 19 residues. Unmatched junction bases numbered 14, after V lost 3 bases and J lost 0 bases.

As concerns this clone: Other DNA sequences in the sample encode the same CDR3. The chain uses TRBV15 and TRBJ1-5; D perhaps matches TRBD1 (5 bases). Germline assignment: CDR1 LNHNV and CDR2 YYDKDF (reference sequence). V lost 0 bases and J 2 bases, leaving 5 bases between the germline ends. The CDR3 totals 14 residues. The CDR3 nucleotides are TGTGCCACCAGCAGAGACAGGGGCAATCAGCCCCAGCATTTT. It codes for CATSRDRGNQPQHF.

The chain has TRBV9 and TRBJ2-2, with TRBD1 matching 7 bases. The junction had 8 bases not matched to a gene; V was cut back by 5 bases and J by 4 bases. Per germline, CDR1 SGDLS and CDR2 YYNGEE. CDR3 length: 15 amino acids. The CDR3 reads CASRPPTGATGELFF. CDR3 in DNA: TGTGCCAGCAGGCCCCCCACAGGGGCCACCGGGGAGCTGTTTTTT.

J is TRBJ1-6 and V is TRBV19; TRBD1 aligns across 8 bases. In germline, CDR1 is LNHDA, CDR2 SQIVND (reference sequence). V shed 6 bases and J 5 bases; nucleotides not matched to a gene: 6. This CDR3 spans 15 amino acids. This CDR3 is CASRTGVVDNSPLHF. The CDR3, as DNA: TGTGCCAGTAGGACAGGGGTCGTGGATAATTCACCCCTCCACTTT.

The chain links TRBV12-3 or TRBV12-4 to TRBJ2-3, with D perhaps assigned TRBD1 or TRBD2 (5 bases each). V lost 5 bases and J lost 14, with 20 bases in between. The CDR3 consists of 13 residues. CDR3 nucleotides: TGTGCCAGCAGTCTTAGTCGGGGCGTACGTCCGTATTTT. This translates into CASSLSRGVRPYF.

The chain is built from TRBV15 and TRBJ2-7; 7 bases align to TRBD2. The CDR3 runs to 18 residues. The germline gives CDR1 LNHNV, CDR2 YYDKDF (reference sequence). V shed 0 bases and J 3 bases; nucleotides not matched to a gene: 14. CDR3 coding DNA: TGTGCCACCAGCAGAGATCAGGACGGCAGCGGGAATTTCTACGAGCAGTACGTC. It encodes CATSRDQDGSGNFYEQYV.

The chain joins TRBV7-2 to TRBJ2-7; 7 bases fit TRBD2. Germline loops: CDR1 SGHTA, CDR2 FQGNSA. The CDR3 runs to 14 residues. J lost 1 base, V lost 5 bases, and 5 bases had no gene match. The CDR3, as DNA: TGTGCCAGCAGCCCCGCGGGGGTATCCTACGAGCAGTACTTC. This codes for CASSPAGVSYEQYF.

CDR3 nucleotides: TGTGCCAGCAGCTTAGCCAGCGGCTCCTACAATGAGCAGTTCTTC. Protein: CASSLASGSYNEQFF. The rearrangement joins TRBV11-3 to TRBJ2-1; D might be TRBD2 (5 bases). The CDR3 covers 15 residues. The V gene lost 1 base and the J gene lost 0 bases, with 7 bases spanning the gap. Per the germline V gene, CDR1 is SGHNT and CDR2 is YENEEA.

This chain links TRBV5-6 with TRBJ1-2; D may be TRBD1 (6 bases). Deletions cut 0 bases from V and 8 bases from J, with 14 bases between. CDR3 size: 14 residues. Germline loops: CDR1 SGHDT, CDR2 YYEEEE. CDR3 sequence reads: CASSLAGVNKGYTF. CDR3 in DNA: TGTGCCAGCAGCTTGGCAGGGGTGAATAAGGGCTACACCTTC. Combining the CDR3 with reference TRBV5-6 and TRBJ1-2 gives the whole variable domain DAGVTQSPTHLIKTRGQQVTLRCSPKSGHDTVSWYQQALGQGPQFIFQYYEEEERQRGNFPDRFSGHQFPNYSSELNVNALLLGDSALYLCASSLAGVNKGYTFGSGTRLTVV.

The sample holds one count of this clone. The chain is built from TRBV5-1 and TRBJ1-4; D ambiguous. With 4 bases removed from V and 2 bases from J, the gap between germline ends came to 12 bases. The CDR3 is 15 residues long. CDR1 and CDR2 (germline): SGHRS, YFSETQ. CDR3 sequence: CASSASRETNEKLFF. The CDR3 region has the DNA TGCGCCAGCAGCGCCTCGAGAGAGACTAATGAAAAACTGTTTTTT.

The chain carries TRBV6-5 and TRBJ1-2; D ambiguous. Trimming left V 4 bases short and J 5 bases short, with 8 bases between. From germline, CDR1 is MNHEY and CDR2 SVGAGI. This CDR3 comprises 12 residues. The chain's CDR3 is CASSLKGYGYTF. CDR3 bases: TGTGCCAGCAGTTTAAAAGGATATGGCTACACCTTC.

The chain couples TRBV27 to TRBJ2-7; TRBD2 matches at 8 bases. V gave up 5 bases and J gave up 1 base; unmatched junction bases: 7. The germline V gene encodes CDR1 MNHEY and CDR2 SMNVEV (reference sequence). This CDR3 spans 15 amino acids. The CDR3 DNA follows: TGTGCCAGCAGTCGCAGCGGGGGCGATTCCTACGAGCAGTACTTC. Its protein is CASSRSGGDSYEQYF.

CDR3 amino acids: CAWRGWGQGANQPQHF. CDR3 sequence (DNA): TGTGCCTGGAGGGGCTGGGGACAGGGGGCTAATCAGCCCCAGCATTTT. The chain joins TRBV30 to TRBJ1-5; TRBD1 matches 12 bases. CDR1 and CDR2 (germline): GTSNPN, SVGIG (reference sequence). J was trimmed by 4 bases and V by 3 bases; bases with no gene match: 7. CDR3 length equals 16 residues.

The chain is built from TRBV5-8 and TRBJ1-5; 7 nucleotides line up with TRBD1. Germline CDR1 SGHTS, CDR2 YDEGEE. The CDR3 loop spans 16 amino acids. Unmatched junction bases numbered 14, after V lost 4 bases and J lost 7 bases. The DNA of the CDR3 is TGTGCCAGCAGCCCTGGAACAGGGGCGATCGGACAGCCCCAGCATTTT. This gives the protein CASSPGTGAIGQPQHF.

The rearrangement links TRBV2 to TRBJ1-2, with D tentatively TRBD1 (6 bases). CDR3 size: 14 residues. Trimming took 3 bases from V and 4 from J, leaving 12 bases between them. Germline lookup yields CDR1 SNHLY and CDR2 FYNNEI. CDR3 protein: CASSDGRGGYGYTF. The CDR3 DNA reads as TGTGCCAGCAGTGACGGCAGGGGAGGCTATGGCTACACCTTC.

The CDR3 DNA reads as TGTGCTAGTGTTATAGCGGGAGTCCATACCGGGGAGCTGTTTTTT. Its protein is CASVIAGVHTGELFF. This chain links TRBV12-5 with TRBJ2-2; 9 nucleotides match TRBD2. CDR3 size: 15 residues. The V gene's germline CDR1 is LGHNT and CDR2 FRNRAP. Trimming at V came to 7 bases and at J to 5 bases, leaving 8 bases not matched to a gene.

The CDR3: CASGSPRDREVRDTGELFF. CDR3 DNA sequence: TGTGCCAGCGGTTCCCCCCGGGACAGGGAGGTGAGGGACACCGGGGAGCTGTTTTTT. V gene TRBV2 combines with J gene TRBJ2-2, with TRBD1 identical over 9 bases. The CDR3 is 19 amino acids. Germline V gives CDR1 SNHLY, CDR2 FYNNEI. Trimming at V came to 8 bases and at J to 3 bases, leaving 19 bases not matched to a gene.

The chain carries TRBV5-6 and TRBJ2-3; 12 bases agree with TRBD2. CDR3 length equals 13 residues. Germline values: CDR1 SGHDT, CDR2 YYEEEE. The trim removed 6 bases at V and 5 bases at J, leaving 1 base unmatched. The CDR3 spells CASMTSGRDTQYF. For the CDR3, the DNA is TGTGCCAGCATGACTAGCGGGAGAGATACGCAGTATTTT.